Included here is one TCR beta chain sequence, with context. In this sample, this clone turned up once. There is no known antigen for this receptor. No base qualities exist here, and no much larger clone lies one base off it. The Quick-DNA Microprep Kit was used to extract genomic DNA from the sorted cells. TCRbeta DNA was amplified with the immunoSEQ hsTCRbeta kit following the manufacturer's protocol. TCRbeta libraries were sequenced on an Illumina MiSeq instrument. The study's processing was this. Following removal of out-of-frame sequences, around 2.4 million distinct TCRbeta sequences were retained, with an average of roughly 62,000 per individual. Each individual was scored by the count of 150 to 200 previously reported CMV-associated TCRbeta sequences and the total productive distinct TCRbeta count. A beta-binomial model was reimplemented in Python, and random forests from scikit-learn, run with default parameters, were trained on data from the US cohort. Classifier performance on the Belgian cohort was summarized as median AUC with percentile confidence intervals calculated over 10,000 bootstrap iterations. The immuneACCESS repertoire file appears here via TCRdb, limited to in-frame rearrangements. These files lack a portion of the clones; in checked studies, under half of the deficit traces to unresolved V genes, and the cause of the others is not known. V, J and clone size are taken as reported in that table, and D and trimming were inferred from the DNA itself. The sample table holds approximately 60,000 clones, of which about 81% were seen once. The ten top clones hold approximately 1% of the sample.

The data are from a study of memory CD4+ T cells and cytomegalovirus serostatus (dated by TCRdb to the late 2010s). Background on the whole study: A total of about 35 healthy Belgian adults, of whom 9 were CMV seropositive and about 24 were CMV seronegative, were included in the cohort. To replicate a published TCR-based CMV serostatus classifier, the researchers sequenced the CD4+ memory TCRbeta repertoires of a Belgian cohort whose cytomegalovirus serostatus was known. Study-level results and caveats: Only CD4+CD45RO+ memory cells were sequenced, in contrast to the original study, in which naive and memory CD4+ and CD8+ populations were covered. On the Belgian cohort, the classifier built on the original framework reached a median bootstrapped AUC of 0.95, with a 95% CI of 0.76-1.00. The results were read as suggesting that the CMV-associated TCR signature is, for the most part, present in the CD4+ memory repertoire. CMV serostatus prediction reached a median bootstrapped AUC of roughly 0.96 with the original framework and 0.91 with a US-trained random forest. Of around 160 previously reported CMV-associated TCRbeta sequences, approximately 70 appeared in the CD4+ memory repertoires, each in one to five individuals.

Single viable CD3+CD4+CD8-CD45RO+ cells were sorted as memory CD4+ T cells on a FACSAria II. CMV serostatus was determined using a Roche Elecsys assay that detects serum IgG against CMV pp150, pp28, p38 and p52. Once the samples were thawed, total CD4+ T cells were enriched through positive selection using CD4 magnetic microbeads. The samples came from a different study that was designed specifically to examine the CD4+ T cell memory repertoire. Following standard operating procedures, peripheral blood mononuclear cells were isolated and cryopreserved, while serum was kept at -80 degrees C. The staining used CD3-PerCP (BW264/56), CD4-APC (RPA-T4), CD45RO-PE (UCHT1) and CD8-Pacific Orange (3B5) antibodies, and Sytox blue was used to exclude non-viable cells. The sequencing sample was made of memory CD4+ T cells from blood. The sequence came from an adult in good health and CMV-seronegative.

This receptor carries the CDR3 CASKTSGGTYEQYF. Read as DNA, the sequence is TGTGCCAGCAAAACTAGCGGGGGGACCTACGAGCAGTACTTC. The rearrangement combines TRBV11-3 with TRBJ2-7, with 12 middle bases fitting TRBD2. The CDR3 has 14 amino acids, counting the end cysteine and phenylalanine. Only the CDR3 portion is preserved as DNA: 42 bases, with reading frame beginning at the first base. Trimming takes 7 bases off V and 2 bases off J; junction bases not matched to a gene: 3. CDR1 SGHNT and CDR2 YENEEA were looked up in the germline V gene. Joined to the reference TRBV11-3 and TRBJ2-7 proteins, this CDR3 gives the full variable domain: EAGVVQSPRYKIIEKKQPVAFWCNPISGHNTLYWYLQNLGQGPELLIRYENEEAVDDSQLPKDRFSAERLKGVDSTLKIQPAELGDSAVYLCASKTSGGTYEQYFGPGTRLTVT.